This T cell receptor (beta chain) was sequenced for a study of T-cell memory formation after mild COVID-19. This clonotype was found a few times. From the 5' RACE reads, TCRdb called clonotypes with MiXCR, one entry per CDR3 protein. The table has more than 70,000 distinct CDR3 sequences, approximately 15% seen once. The CDR3 spans 12 residues. V was shortened by 4 bases and J by 4 bases, with 6 bases between the two germline ends. CDR1 and CDR2 from the germline V gene are MRHNA and SNTAGT. Material: PBMCs or a T cell subset sorted from them (not recorded which). The sequence came from an adult woman who had mild COVID-19 (a few samples of this study predate the infection). Cell type and time point are not known. V gene TRBV6-4 combines with J gene TRBJ2-3; a possible D gene is TRBD1 (5 bases). The CDR3 sequence: CASSAGSDTQYF. As DNA, the CDR3 is TGTGCCAGCAGTGCAGGGTCAGATACGCAGTATTTT.